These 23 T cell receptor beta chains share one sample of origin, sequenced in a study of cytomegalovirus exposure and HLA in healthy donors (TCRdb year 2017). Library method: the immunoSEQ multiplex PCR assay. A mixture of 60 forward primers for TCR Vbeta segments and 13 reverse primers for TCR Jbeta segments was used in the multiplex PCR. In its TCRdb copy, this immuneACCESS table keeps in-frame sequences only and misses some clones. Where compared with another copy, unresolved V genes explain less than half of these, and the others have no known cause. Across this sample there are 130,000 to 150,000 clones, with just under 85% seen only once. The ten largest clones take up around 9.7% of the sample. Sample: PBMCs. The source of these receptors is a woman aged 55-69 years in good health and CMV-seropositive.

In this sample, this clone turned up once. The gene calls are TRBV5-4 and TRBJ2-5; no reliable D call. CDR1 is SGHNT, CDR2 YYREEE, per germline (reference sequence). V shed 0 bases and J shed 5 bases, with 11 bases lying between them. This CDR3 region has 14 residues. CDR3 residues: CASSLENFSETQYF. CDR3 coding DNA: TGTGCCAGCAGCTTGGAGAACTTTTCGGAGACCCAGTACTTC.

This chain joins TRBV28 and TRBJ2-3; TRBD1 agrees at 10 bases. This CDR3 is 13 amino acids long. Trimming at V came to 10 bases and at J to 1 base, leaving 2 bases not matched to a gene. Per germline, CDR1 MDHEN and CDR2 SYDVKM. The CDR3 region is CATDRGRTDTQYF. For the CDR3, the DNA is TGTGCCACCGACAGGGGGCGCACAGATACGCAGTATTTT.

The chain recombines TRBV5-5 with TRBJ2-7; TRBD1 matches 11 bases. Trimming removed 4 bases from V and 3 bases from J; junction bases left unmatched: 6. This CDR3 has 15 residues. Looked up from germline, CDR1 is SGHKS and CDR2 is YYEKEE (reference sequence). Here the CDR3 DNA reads TGTGCCAGCAGCGGACCGGACAGGGGGCTCTACGAGCAGTACTTC. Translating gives CASSGPDRGLYEQYF.

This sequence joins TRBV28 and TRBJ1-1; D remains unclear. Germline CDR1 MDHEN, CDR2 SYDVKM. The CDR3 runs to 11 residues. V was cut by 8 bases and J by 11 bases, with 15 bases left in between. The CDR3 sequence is CASFSNPSAFF. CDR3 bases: TGTGCCAGCTTTAGCAATCCCTCGGCTTTCTTT.

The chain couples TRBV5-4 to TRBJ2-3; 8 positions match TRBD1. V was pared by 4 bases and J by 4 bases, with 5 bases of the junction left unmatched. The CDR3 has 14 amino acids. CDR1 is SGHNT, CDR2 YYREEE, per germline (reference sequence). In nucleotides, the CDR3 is TGTGCCAGCAGCACTGGACAGGGCGCAGATACGCAGTATTTT. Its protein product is CASSTGQGADTQYF.

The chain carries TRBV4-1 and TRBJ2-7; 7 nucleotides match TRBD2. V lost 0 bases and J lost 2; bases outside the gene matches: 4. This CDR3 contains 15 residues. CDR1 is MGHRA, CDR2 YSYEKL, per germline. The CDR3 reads CASSQEASGTYEQYF. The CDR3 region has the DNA TGCGCCAGCAGCCAAGAGGCTAGCGGCACCTACGAGCAGTACTTC.

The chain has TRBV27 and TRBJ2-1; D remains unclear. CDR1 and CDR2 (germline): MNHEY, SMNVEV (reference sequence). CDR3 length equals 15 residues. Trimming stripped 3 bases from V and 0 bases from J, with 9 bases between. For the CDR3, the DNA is TGTGCCAGCAGTTTTCGATCGAGCTCCTACAATGAGCAGTTCTTC. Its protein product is CASSFRSSSYNEQFF.

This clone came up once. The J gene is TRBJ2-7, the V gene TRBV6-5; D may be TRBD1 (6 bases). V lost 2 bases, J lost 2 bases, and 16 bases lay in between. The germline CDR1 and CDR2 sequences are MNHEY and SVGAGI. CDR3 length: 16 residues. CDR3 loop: CASSYRMTQGTYEQYF. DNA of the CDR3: TGTGCCAGCAGTTACCGAATGACACAGGGAACCTACGAGCAGTACTTC.

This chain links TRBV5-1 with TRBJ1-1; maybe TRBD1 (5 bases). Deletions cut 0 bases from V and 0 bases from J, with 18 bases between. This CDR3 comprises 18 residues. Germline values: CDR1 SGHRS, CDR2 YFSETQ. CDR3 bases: TGCGCCAGCAGCTTGGCTTTCCGGGGGTCAGCCATGAACACTGAAGCTTTCTTT. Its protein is CASSLAFRGSAMNTEAFF.

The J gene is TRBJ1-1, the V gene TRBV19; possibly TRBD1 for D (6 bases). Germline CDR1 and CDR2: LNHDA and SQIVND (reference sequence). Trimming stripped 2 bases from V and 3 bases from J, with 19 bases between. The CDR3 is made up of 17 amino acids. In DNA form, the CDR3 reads TGTGCCAGTAGTATATGGGGCAGGGGCCTCGCCGACACTGAAGCTTTCTTT. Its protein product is CASSIWGRGLADTEAFF.

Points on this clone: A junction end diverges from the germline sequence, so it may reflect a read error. The CDR3: CANSPLKGQSGPNQPQHF. CDR3 nucleotide sequence: TGTGCCAATAGTCCACTAAAGGGACAGTCGGGGCCAAATCAGCCCCAGCATTTT. The chain couples TRBV19 to TRBJ1-5; 7 bases agree with TRBD1. CDR3 length: 18 residues. Germline V gene data show CDR1 as LNHDA and CDR2 as SQIVND (reference sequence).

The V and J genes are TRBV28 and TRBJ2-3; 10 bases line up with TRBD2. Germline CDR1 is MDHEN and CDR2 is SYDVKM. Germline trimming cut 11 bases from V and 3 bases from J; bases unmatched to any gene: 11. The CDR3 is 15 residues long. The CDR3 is CAGGGLAGVTDTQYF. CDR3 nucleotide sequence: TGTGCCGGAGGGGGGCTAGCGGGAGTAACAGATACGCAGTATTTT.

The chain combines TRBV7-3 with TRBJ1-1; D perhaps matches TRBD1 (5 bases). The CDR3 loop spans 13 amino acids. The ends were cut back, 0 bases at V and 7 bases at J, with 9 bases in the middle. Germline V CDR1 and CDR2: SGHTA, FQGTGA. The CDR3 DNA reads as TGTGCCAGCAGCTTAACGGGGGGTCGTGAAGCTTTCTTT. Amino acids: CASSLTGGREAFF. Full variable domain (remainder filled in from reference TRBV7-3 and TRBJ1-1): GAGVSQTPSNKVTEKGKYVELRCDPISGHTALYWYRQSLGQGPEFLIYFQGTGAADDSGLPNDRFFAVRPEGSVSTLKIQRTERGDSAVYLCASSLTGGREAFFGQGTRLTVV.

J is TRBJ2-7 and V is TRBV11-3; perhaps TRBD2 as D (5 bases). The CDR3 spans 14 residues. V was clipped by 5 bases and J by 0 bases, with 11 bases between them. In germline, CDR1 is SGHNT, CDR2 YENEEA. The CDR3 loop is CASSEVGDSYEQYF. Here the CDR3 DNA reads TGTGCCAGCAGCGAAGTCGGGGACTCCTACGAGCAGTACTTC.

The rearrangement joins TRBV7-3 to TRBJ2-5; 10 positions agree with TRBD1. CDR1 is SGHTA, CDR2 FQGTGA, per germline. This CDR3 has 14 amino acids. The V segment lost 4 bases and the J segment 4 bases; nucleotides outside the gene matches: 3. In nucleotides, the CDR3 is TGTGCCAGCAGCTCGACAGGGGGCGGAGAGACCCAGTACTTC. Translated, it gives CASSSTGGGETQYF.

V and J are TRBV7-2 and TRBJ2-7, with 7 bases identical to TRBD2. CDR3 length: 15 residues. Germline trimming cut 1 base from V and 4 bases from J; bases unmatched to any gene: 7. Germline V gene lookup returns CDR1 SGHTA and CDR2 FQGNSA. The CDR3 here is CASSLGGGSNYEQYF. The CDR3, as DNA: TGTGCCAGCAGCTTAGGAGGCGGGAGTAATTACGAGCAGTACTTC.

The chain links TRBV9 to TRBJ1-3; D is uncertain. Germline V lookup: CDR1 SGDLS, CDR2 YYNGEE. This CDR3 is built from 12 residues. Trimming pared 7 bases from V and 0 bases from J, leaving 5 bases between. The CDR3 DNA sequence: TGTGCCAGCGTCCACTCTGGAAACACCATATATTTT. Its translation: CASVHSGNTIYF.

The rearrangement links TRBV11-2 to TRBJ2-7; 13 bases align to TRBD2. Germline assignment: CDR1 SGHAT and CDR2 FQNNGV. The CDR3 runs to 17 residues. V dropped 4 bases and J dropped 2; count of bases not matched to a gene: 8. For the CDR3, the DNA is TGTGCCAGCAGCTGGACTAGCGGGAGTAAGGGAGCCTACGAGCAGTACTTC. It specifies CASSWTSGSKGAYEQYF. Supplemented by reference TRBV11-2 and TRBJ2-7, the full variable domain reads EAGVAQSPRYKIIEKRQSVAFWCNPISGHATLYWYQQILGQGPKLLIQFQNNGVVDDSQLPKDRFSAERLKGVDSTLKIQPAKLEDSAVYLCASSWTSGSKGAYEQYFGPGTRLTVT.

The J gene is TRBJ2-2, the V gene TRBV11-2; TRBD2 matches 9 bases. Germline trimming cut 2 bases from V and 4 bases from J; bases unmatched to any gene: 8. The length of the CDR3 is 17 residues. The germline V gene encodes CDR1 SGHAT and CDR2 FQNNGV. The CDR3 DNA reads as TGTGCCAGCAGCTTACTGGCGGGAGGGCGTGGCACCGGGGAGCTGTTTTTT. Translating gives CASSLLAGGRGTGELFF.

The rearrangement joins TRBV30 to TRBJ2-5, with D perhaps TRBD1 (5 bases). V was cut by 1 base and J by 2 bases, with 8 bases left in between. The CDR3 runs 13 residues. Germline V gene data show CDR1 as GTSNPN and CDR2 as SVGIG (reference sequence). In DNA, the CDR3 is TGTGCCTGGAGTGGCACAGGTCAAGAGACCCAGTACTTC. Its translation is CAWSGTGQETQYF.

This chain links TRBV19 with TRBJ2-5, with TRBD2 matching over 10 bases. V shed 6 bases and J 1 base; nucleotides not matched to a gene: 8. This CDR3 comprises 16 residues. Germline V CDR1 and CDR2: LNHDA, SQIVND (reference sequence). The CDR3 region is CASSPVGLAVQETQYF. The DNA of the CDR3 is TGTGCCAGTAGCCCCGTAGGACTAGCGGTCCAAGAGACCCAGTACTTC.

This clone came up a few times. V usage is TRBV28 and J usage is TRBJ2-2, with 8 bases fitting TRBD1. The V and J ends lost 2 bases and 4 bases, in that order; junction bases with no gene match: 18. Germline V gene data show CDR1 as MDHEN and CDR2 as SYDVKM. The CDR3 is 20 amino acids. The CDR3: CASSLHAGIRTGLVTGELFF. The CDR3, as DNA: TGTGCCAGCAGTTTACACGCCGGTATTCGGACAGGGTTAGTCACCGGGGAGCTGTTTTTT.

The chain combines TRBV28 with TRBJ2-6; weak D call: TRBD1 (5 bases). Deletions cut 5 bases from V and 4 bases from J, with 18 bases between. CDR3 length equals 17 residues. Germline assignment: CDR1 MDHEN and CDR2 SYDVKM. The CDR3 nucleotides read TGTGCCAGCAGTCCCGACGTAGGGGCGCCCGGGGCCAACGTCCTGACTTTC. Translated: CASSPDVGAPGANVLTF.